This T cell receptor (beta chain) appears in the sequencing data of a study of T cell responses to AZD1222 COVID-19 vaccine. Of note for this clone: Its antigen is unknown.

Study-wide results and limits: Unmutated variant regions reportedly attract nearly half of all spike-specific TCRs. After two AZD1222 doses, spike-specific TCR breadth and depth rose versus day 0. Mapped onto spike, vaccine-associated CD4 TCRs spanned it and were dominant at 160-218 and 743-854.

J lost 3 bases, V lost 6 bases, and 7 bases had no gene match. The CDR3 spans 15 residues. Germline CDR1 SGHNT, CDR2 YENEEA. Profiled with immunoSEQ multiplex PCR; TCRdb holds only in-frame clones, not every one. The table has about 160,000 clones, roughly 90% seen once. The V gene is TRBV11-3, the J gene TRBJ2-1, with 8 nucleotides matching TRBD2. The TCR sequence derives from an adult in good health. The sample here was peripheral blood, taken on day 0 of AZD1222 vaccination. Here the CDR3 reads CASSSAGALYNEQFF. DNA of the CDR3: TGTGCCAGCAGTTCAGCGGGGGCCCTCTACAATGAGCAGTTCTTC.